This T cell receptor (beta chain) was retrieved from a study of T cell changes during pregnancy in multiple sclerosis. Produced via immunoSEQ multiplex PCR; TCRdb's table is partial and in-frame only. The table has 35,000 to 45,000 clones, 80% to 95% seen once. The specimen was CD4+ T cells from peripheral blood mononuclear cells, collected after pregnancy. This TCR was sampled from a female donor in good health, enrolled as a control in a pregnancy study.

CDR3 sequence reads: CASKKDSLTEAFF. CDR3 coding DNA: TGTGCCAGCAAGAAGGACAGCCTCACTGAAGCTTTCTTT. The chain employs TRBV2 and TRBJ1-1; the D gene is possibly TRBD1 (6 bases). V lost 7 bases and J lost 4, with 13 bases in between. CDR1 and CDR2 from the germline V gene are SNHLY and FYNNEI. The CDR3 runs 13 residues. Supplemented by reference TRBV2 and TRBJ1-1, the full variable domain reads EPEVTQTPSHQVTQMGQEVILRCVPISNHLYFYWYRQILGQKVEFLVSFYNNEISEKSEIFDDQFSVERPDGSNFTLKIRSTKLEDSAMYFCASKKDSLTEAFFGQGTRLTVV.